Below, 14 T cell receptor beta chains from the same sample are listed, as sequenced in a study of T cell changes during pregnancy in multiple sclerosis. TCRdb's table, derived via immunoSEQ multiplex PCR, lists solely in-frame clones and lacks some. The sample records roughly 50,000 clones, 80% to 90% being singletons. Sequenced here: CD8+ T cells from peripheral blood mononuclear cells, sampled in the second trimester of pregnancy. The receptors come from a female donor with multiple sclerosis, enrolled in a pregnancy study.

The chain joins TRBV15 to TRBJ1-1; no clear D gene. V was clipped by 5 bases and J by 3 bases, with 7 bases between them. This CDR3 spans 12 amino acids. In germline, CDR1 is LNHNV, CDR2 YYDKDF (reference sequence). In DNA, the CDR3 is TGTGCCACCAGCTTTTCAGACACTGAAGCTTTCTTT. This codes for CATSFSDTEAFF.

This clone was detected once. The chain recombines TRBV29-1 with TRBJ2-7; tentatively, D is TRBD1 (6 bases). Germline V gene lookup returns CDR1 SQVTM and CDR2 ANQGSEA. Between the trimmed V and J ends, which lost 7 bases and 1 base, there was a span of 14 bases. The CDR3 sequence is 13 residues long. CDR3 amino acids: CSAAVTGSYEQYF. In DNA, the CDR3 is TGCAGCGCGGCCGTGACAGGATCCTACGAGCAGTACTTC.

This chain links TRBV5-8 with TRBJ1-1, with D perhaps TRBD1 (6 bases). The CDR3 spans 14 residues. V shed 7 bases and J shed 3 bases, with 16 bases lying between them. CDR1 is SGHTS, CDR2 YDEGEE, per germline. CDR3: CASSHFRGDTEAFF. In DNA, the CDR3 is TGTGCCAGCTCCCACTTCAGGGGAGACACTGAAGCTTTCTTT.

The chain carries TRBV7-9 and TRBJ2-7; maybe TRBD2 (6 bases). Germline assignment: CDR1 SEHNR and CDR2 FQNEAQ (reference sequence). Trimming stripped 0 bases from V and 10 bases from J, with 16 bases between. There are 14 residues in the CDR3. The CDR3 DNA reads as TGTGCCAGCAGCTTAGCAGCCGATGGAGGGGTACAGTACTTC. The encoded protein is CASSLAADGGVQYF.

The chain combines TRBV9 with TRBJ2-3; 9 nucleotides line up with TRBD2. The germline gives CDR1 SGDLS, CDR2 YYNGEE. Unmatched junction bases numbered 7, after V lost 1 base and J lost 4 bases. The CDR3 is 16 residues long. CDR3 sequence (DNA): TGTGCCAGCAGCGTAAGTCGCGGGGGGGTTCCAGATACGCAGTATTTT. Translation gives CASSVSRGGVPDTQYF.

The DNA of the CDR3 is TGTGCCAGCAGTGCAGGGGGAATCAAACTGTTTTTT. Its translation: CASSAGGIKLFF. This chain uses TRBV6-5 with TRBJ1-4; 7 bases match TRBD1. The CDR3 runs to 12 residues. The junction had 5 bases not matched to a gene; V was cut back by 5 bases and J by 11 bases. Germline V gene sequence: CDR1 MNHEY, CDR2 SVGAGI.

V usage is TRBV7-8 and J usage is TRBJ2-5; D possibly corresponds to TRBD1 (6 bases). The germline V gene has CDR1 SGHVS and CDR2 FQNEAQ. This CDR3 contains 14 residues. V was trimmed by 2 bases and J by 9 bases, leaving 16 bases between them. CDR3 in amino acids: CASSLRGPPGAQYF. The CDR3 nucleotides read TGTGCCAGCAGCTTAAGGGGTCCCCCAGGGGCCCAGTACTTC.

The chain links TRBV6-5 to TRBJ1-1, with a possible D match to TRBD1 (6 bases). Germline loops: CDR1 MNHEY, CDR2 SVGAGI. The CDR3 length is 15 residues. V dropped 6 bases and J dropped 4 bases, with 18 bases sitting between them. The CDR3 reads CASSLSTGKVTEAFF. DNA of the CDR3: TGTGCCAGCAGCCTGTCGACAGGCAAGGTCACTGAAGCTTTCTTT.

The J gene is TRBJ2-4, the V gene TRBV7-4, with D tentatively TRBD1 (5 bases). This CDR3 has 17 amino acids. Trimming pared 1 base from V and 0 bases from J, leaving 13 bases between. The V gene's germline CDR1 is SGHVT and CDR2 SQSDAQ. CDR3 residues: CASSLEGHVLAKNIQYF. The CDR3 region has the DNA TGTGCCAGCAGCTTAGAGGGGCATGTTCTAGCCAAAAACATTCAGTACTTC. Drawing the rest from reference TRBV7-4 and TRBJ2-4, the complete variable domain is GAGVSQSPRYKVAKRGRDVALRCDSISGHVTLYWYRQTLGQGSEVLTYSQSDAQRDKSGRPSGRFSAERPERSVSTLKIQRTEQGDSAVYLCASSLEGHVLAKNIQYFGAGTRLSVL.

V gene TRBV6-6 combines with J gene TRBJ2-3; 12 bases are a match to TRBD2. V lost 5 bases, J lost 1 base, and 4 bases stayed unmatched. CDR1 and CDR2 (germline): MNHNY, SVGAGI (reference sequence). This CDR3 is 16 amino acids long. The CDR3 reads CASSRTSGEGTDTQYF. CDR3 coding DNA: TGTGCCAGCAGTCGGACTAGCGGGGAGGGCACAGATACGCAGTATTTT.

The chain uses TRBV7-6 and TRBJ2-2, with 11 bases fitting TRBD1. The CDR3 consists of 20 residues. V dropped 0 bases and J dropped 4; count of bases not matched to a gene: 13. Germline V gene sequence: CDR1 SGHVS, CDR2 FNYEAQ. The CDR3 coding sequence is TGTGCCAGCAGCTTAGCGATCGCCAGCCTAGGGACAGGGGGCACCGGGGAGCTGTTTTTT. It codes for CASSLAIASLGTGGTGELFF.

The chain employs TRBV11-2 and TRBJ2-3; D remains ambiguous. V lost 0 bases, J lost 4 bases, and 2 bases lay in between. Germline CDR1 is SGHAT and CDR2 is FQNNGV. The CDR3 consists of 12 residues. CDR3 protein: CASSLDADTQYF. The CDR3 DNA follows: TGTGCCAGCAGCTTAGACGCAGATACGCAGTATTTT.

The V gene is TRBV6-1, the J gene TRBJ1-1, with D possibly being TRBD1 (5 bases). V lost 2 bases, J lost 4 bases, and 14 bases lay in between. CDR3 length: 15 residues. The germline CDR1 and CDR2 sequences are MNHNS and SASEGT. The CDR3 DNA sequence: TGTGCCAGCAGTGAACTAGGGGCGGGGCGCACTGAAGCTTTCTTT. Protein product: CASSELGAGRTEAFF.

V and J are TRBV2 and TRBJ1-2; tentatively, D is TRBD1 (5 bases). Germline V lookup: CDR1 SNHLY, CDR2 FYNNEI. Between the trimmed V and J ends, which lost 8 bases and 4 bases, there was a span of 11 bases. There are 12 residues in the CDR3. The CDR3 DNA reads TGTGCCAGCGAGCAGGGCCTCTATGGCTACACCTTC. Translation gives CASEQGLYGYTF.